The T cell receptor (beta chain) described here comes from a study of blood T cell repertoires in COVID-19. Under the authors' procedure: The authors estimated nucleated cell counts from reference gene primer amplification. This table comes from immunoSEQ multiplex PCR, and its TCRdb copy is limited to in-frame clones, with some not included. From that table come the V and J calls and clone size; the DNA was used to work out D and trimming. The data contain tens of thousands of clones, approximately 90% of them singletons. V lost 5 bases and J lost 3; bases outside the gene matches: 1. Looked up from germline, CDR1 is SGDLS and CDR2 is YYNGEE. This CDR3 spans 12 amino acids.

Sequenced input: peripheral blood. V is TRBV9 and J is TRBJ2-7, with TRBD1 matching over 8 bases. The source is a human donor in a cohort sampled during active COVID-19. The CDR3 DNA is TGTGCCAGCAGTGGACAGGGCTACGAGCAGTACTTC. The encoded protein is CASSGQGYEQYF.